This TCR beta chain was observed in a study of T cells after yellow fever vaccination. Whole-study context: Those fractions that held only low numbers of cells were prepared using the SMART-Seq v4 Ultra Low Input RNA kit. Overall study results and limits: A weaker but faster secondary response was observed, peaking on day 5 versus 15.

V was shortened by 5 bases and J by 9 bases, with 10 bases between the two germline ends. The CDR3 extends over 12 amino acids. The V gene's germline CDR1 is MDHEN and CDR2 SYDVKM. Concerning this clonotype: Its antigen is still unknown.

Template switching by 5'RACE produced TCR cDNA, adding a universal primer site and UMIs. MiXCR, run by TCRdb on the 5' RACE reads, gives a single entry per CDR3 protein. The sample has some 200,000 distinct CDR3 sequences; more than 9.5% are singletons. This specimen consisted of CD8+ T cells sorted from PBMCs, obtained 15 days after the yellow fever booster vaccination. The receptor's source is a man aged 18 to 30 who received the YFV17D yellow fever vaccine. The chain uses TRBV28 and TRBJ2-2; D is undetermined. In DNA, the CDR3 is TGTGCCAGCAGTCTCTCCGCCCGGGAGCTGTTTTTT. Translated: CASSLSARELFF.